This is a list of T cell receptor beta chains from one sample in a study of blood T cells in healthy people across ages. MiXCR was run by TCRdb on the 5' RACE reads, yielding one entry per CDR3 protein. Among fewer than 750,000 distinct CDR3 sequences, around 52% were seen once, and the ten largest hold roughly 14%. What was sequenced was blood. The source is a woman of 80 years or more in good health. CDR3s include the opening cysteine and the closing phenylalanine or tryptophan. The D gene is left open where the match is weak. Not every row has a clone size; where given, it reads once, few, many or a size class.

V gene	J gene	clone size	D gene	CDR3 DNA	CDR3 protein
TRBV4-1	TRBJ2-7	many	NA	TGCGCCAGCAGCCAAGGGGACTCCGCCTACGAGCAGTACTTC	CASSQGDSAYEQYF
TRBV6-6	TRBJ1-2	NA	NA	TGTGCCAGCAGTTACTCGAAGGGATCCTATGGCTACACCTTC	CASSYSKGSYGYTF
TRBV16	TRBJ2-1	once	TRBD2	TGTGCCAGCAGCCCAGCGGGGGAGGCCTACAATGAGCAGTTCTTC	CASSPAGEAYNEQFF
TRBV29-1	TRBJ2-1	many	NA	TGCAGCGTTGATATAGACTACAATGAGCAGTTCTTC	CSVDIDYNEQFF
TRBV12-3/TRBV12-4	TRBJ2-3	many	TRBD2	TGTGCCAGCTGCGGGAGCATGGCAGATACGCAGTATTTT	CASCGSMADTQYF
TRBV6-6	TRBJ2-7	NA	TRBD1	TGCGCCAGCAGGCGGACAGGGTCGGGAACCTACGAGCAGTACTTC	CASRRTGSGTYEQYF
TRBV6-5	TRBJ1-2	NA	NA	TGTGCCATCCGTCAGAACTCCAACTATGGCTACACCTTC	CAIRQNSNYGYTF
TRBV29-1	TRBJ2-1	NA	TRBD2	TGCAGCGTTGAGGGACTAGCGGATACTAAATACAATGAGCAGTTCTTC	CSVEGLADTKYNEQFF
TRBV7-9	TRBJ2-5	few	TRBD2	TGTGCCAGCAGCGTCGAGCGGGATTTCGAGACCCAGTACTTC	CASSVERDFETQYF
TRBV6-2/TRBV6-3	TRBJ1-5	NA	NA	TGTGCCAGCAGTTACAGCGCTGTGGGGCGAAATCAGCCCCAGCATTTT	CASSYSAVGRNQPQHF
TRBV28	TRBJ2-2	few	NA	TGTGCCAGCAGTTTGAGGGACACCGGGGAGCTGTTTTTT	CASSLRDTGELFF
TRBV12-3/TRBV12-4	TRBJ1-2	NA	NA	TGTGCCAGCAGTTTAGGCATTATTACTACCTATGGCTACACCTTC	CASSLGIITTYGYTF
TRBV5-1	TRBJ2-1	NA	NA	TGCGCCAGCATCTTGGGGGGGCGCGAGAAGTTCTTC	CASILGGREKFF
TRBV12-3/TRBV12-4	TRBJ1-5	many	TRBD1	TGTGCCAGCAGTCAGGGGGGGAAAAATCAGCCCCAGCATTTT	CASSQGGKNQPQHF
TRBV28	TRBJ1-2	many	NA	TGTGCCAGCACGCATAGCTATGGCTACACCTTC	CASTHSYGYTF
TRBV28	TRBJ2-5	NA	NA	TGTGCCAGCAGTCTCCGGACAGGAGGGGTGGAGACCCAGTACTTC	CASSLRTGGVETQYF
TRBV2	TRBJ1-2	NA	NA	TGTGCCAGCAGTGAATGGTTGGCAGCTAACTATGGCTACACCTTC	CASSEWLAANYGYTF
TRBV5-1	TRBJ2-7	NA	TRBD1	TGCGCCAGCGGCCCGGGGGGACAGGGCTACGAGCAGTACTTC	CASGPGGQGYEQYF
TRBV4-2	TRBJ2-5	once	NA	TGTGCCAGCAGCCGCACCGCCGGAGAAGGAGAGACCCAGTACTTC	CASSRTAGEGETQYF
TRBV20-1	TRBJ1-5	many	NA	TGCAGTGCTAGGGATACCGTGAGGGGTAGCAATCAGCCCCAGCATTTT	CSARDTVRGSNQPQHF
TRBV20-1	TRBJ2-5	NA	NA	TGCAGTGCTGGAAGGGCTCCCTTTCAAGAGACCCAGTACTTC	CSAGRAPFQETQYF
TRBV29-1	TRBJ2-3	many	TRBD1	TGCAGCGCCCTAACAGGGGGTCTGGATACGCAGTATTTT	CSALTGGLDTQYF
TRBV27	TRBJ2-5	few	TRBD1	TGTGCCAGCAGTTGGACAGGGACAGAGACCCAGTACTTC	CASSWTGTETQYF
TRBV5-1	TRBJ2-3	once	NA	TGCGCCAGCAGCGCAGGGGGAGGGACAGATACGCAGTATTTT	CASSAGGGTDTQYF
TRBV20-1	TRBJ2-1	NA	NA	TGCAGTACTAGAGCCCCGGAAGAGACCCAGTTCTTC	CSTRAPEETQFF
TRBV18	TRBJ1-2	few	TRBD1	TGTGCCAGCTCACCACCGGGACCCGGGACAGGGGCAACAGCTAACTATGGCTACACCTTC	CASSPPGPGTGATANYGYTF
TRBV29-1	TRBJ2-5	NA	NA	TGCAGCGTTGAAGCGGAGAACGAGGAGACCCAGTACTTC	CSVEAENEETQYF
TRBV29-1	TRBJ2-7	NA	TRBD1	TGCAGCGTTGAAATGACAGGGTACGAGCAGTACTTC	CSVEMTGYEQYF
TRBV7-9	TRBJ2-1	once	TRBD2	TGTGCCAGCAACAAACCCACCGGGACTAGCGGACCCTCTTCCTACAATGAGCAGTTCTTC	CASNKPTGTSGPSSYNEQFF
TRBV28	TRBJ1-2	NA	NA	TGTGCCAGCAGTTTGGCTGCAAAGCCGCTTTTGGGGTATGGCTACACCTTC	CASSLAAKPLLGYGYTF
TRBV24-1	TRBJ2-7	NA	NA	TGTGCCACCAGTGATTGGGGGAGAGGCGAGCAGTACTTC	CATSDWGRGEQYF
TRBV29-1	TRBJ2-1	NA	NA	TGCAGCGTTGAGGGTTGGGGACTCGGGACGTCCGGGCAGTTCTTC	CSVEGWGLGTSGQFF
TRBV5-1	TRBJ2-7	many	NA	TGCGCCAGCAGCCCTGAGGGGGGCTCAAGCTCCTACGAGCAGTACTTC	CASSPEGGSSSYEQYF
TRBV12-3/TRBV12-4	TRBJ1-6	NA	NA	TGTGCCAGCACTTCCGGGGGGGTTACCTATAATTCACCCCTCCACTTT	CASTSGGVTYNSPLHF
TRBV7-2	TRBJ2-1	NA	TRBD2	TGTGCCAGCAGCTTCCTTGGGAGGGGCCAGAACAATGAGCAGTTCTTC	CASSFLGRGQNNEQFF
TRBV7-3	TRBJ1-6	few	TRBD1	TGTGCCAGCAGCTGGGACAGGGTATCACCCCTCCACTTT	CASSWDRVSPLHF
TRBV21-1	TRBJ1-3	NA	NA	TGTGCCAGCAGCAAAGCTCCGCAATCTGGAAACACCATATATTTT	CASSKAPQSGNTIYF
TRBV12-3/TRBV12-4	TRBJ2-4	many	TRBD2	TGTGCCAGCAGTTTAGGCCCGGGACGGGGGGATAACATTCAGTACTTC	CASSLGPGRGDNIQYF
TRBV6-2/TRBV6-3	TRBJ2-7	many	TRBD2	TGTGCCACCCGGGGCGGGAGTTTATCCTACGAGCAGTACTTC	CATRGGSLSYEQYF
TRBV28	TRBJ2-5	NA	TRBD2	TGTGCCAGCACTAGCGGGGGGGTCCAAGAGACCCAGTACTTC	CASTSGGVQETQYF
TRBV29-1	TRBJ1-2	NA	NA	TGCAGCGTTGAAAGGGCTGGTGGCTACACCTTC	CSVERAGGYTF
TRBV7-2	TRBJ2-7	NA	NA	TGTGCCAGCAGCTTAGACCCTCAGAAAAATTACGAGCAGTACTTC	CASSLDPQKNYEQYF